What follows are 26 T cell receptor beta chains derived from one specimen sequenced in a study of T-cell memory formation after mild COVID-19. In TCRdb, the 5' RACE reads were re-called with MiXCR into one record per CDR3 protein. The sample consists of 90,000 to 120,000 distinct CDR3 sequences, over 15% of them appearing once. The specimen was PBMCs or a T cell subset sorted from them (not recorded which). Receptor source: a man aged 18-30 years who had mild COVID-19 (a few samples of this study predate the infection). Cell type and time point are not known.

The CDR3 spells CASTRHSGEPNEKLFF. CDR3 bases: TGTGCCAGCACCCGGCACTCCGGGGAACCTAATGAAAAACTGTTTTTT. The rearrangement links TRBV6-5 to TRBJ1-4; unclear D gene. Deletions cut 7 bases from V and 3 bases from J, with 18 bases between. CDR1 and CDR2 from the germline V gene are MNHEY and SVGAGI. This CDR3 comprises 16 residues.

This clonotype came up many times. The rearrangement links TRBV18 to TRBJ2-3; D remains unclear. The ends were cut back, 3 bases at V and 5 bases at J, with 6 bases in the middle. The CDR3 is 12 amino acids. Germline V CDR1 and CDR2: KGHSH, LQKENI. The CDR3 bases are TGTGCCAGCTCACCTCTACTAGATACGCAGTATTTT. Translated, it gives CASSPLLDTQYF.

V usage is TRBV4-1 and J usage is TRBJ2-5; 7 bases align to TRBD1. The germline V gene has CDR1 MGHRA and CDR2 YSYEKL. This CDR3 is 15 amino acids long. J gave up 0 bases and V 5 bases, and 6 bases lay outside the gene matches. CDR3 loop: CASSTPGQHQETQYF. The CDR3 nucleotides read TGCGCCAGCAGCACGCCGGGACAGCACCAAGAGACCCAGTACTTC.

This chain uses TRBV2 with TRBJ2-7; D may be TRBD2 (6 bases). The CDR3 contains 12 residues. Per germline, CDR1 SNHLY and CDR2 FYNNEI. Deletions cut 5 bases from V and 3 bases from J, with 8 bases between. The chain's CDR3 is CASSRDFYEQYF. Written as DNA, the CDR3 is TGTGCCAGCAGTCGGGACTTCTACGAGCAGTACTTC.

The CDR3 sequence is CATQRAGSSGNTIYF. The DNA of the CDR3 is TGTGCCACCCAGCGGGCAGGTAGCTCTGGAAACACCATATATTTT. V usage is TRBV10-3 and J usage is TRBJ1-3; D unclear. V was trimmed by 10 bases and J by 0 bases, leaving 16 bases between them. CDR1 and CDR2 from the germline V gene are ENHRY and SYGVKD. The CDR3 spans 15 residues.

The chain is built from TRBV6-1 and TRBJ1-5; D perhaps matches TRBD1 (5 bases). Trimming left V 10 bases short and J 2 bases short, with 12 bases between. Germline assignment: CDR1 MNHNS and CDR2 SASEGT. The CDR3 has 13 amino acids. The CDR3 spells CATLPGGNQPQHF. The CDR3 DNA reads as TGTGCCACCCTTCCGGGGGGCAATCAGCCCCAGCATTTT.

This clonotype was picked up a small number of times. CDR3 sequence: CASSYPTGYVDTGELFF. The CDR3 DNA is TGTGCCAGCAGCTACCCGACAGGGTATGTGGACACCGGGGAGCTGTTTTTT. The chain has TRBV7-2 and TRBJ2-2, with 7 bases fitting TRBD1. J was trimmed by 3 bases and V by 4 bases; bases with no gene match: 11. Per the germline V gene, CDR1 is SGHTA and CDR2 is FQGNSA. The CDR3 loop spans 17 amino acids. Complete variable domain (other parts from reference TRBV7-2 and TRBJ2-2): GAGVSQSPSNKVTEKGKDVELRCDPISGHTALYWYRQSLGQGLEFLIYFQGNSAPDKSGLPSDRFSAERTGGSVSTLTIQRTQQEDSAVYLCASSYPTGYVDTGELFFGEGSRLTVL.

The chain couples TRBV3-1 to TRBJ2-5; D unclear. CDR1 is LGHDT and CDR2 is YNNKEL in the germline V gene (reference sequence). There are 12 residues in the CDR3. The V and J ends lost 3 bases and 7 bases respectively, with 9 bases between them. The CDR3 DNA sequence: TGTGCCAGCAGCCACGAGTCGAGGACCCAGTACTTC. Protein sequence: CASSHESRTQYF.

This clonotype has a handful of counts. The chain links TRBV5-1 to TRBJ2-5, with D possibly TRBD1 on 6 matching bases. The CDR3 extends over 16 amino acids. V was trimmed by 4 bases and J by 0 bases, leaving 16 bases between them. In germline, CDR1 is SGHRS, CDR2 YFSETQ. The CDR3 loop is CASSIPTGQNQETQYF. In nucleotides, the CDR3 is TGCGCCAGCAGCATACCAACGGGACAAAACCAAGAGACCCAGTACTTC.

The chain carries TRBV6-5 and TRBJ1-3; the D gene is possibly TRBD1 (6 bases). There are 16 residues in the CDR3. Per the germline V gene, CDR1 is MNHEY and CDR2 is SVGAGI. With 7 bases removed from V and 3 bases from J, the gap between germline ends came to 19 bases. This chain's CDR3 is CASTEGGPLFGNTIYF. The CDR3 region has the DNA TGTGCCAGCACCGAAGGGGGGCCACTGTTTGGAAACACCATATATTTT.

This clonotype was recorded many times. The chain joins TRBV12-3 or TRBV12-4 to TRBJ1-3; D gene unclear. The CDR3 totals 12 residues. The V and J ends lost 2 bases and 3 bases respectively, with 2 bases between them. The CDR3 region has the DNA TGTGCCAGCAGTTTAAATGGAAACACCATATATTTT. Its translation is CASSLNGNTIYF.

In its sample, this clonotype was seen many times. CDR3 sequence: CASSWEGGYEQYF. For the CDR3, the DNA is TGTGCCAGCAGTTGGGAAGGGGGCTACGAGCAGTACTTC. The chain combines TRBV12-3 or TRBV12-4 with TRBJ2-7; perhaps TRBD1 as D (6 bases). The CDR3 runs to 13 residues. Trimming removed 4 bases from V and 3 bases from J, with 10 bases in between.

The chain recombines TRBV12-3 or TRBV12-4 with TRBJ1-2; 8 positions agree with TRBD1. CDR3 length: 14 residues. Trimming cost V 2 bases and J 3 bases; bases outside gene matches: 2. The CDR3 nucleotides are TGTGCCAGCAGTTTATACAGGGGGGACTATGGCTACACCTTC. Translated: CASSLYRGDYGYTF.

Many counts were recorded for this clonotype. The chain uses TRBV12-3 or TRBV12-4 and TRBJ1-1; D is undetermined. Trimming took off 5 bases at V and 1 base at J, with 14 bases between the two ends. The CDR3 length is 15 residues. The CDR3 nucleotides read TGTGCCAGCAGTCCCTGGGTCCGGGGGAACACTGAAGCTTTCTTT. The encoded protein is CASSPWVRGNTEAFF.

The DNA for the CDR3 is TGTGCCAGCAGCTTAGATTCGGGGACTCGGGCTTTCTTT. Translation: CASSLDSGTRAFF. V usage is TRBV7-9 and J usage is TRBJ1-1; D might be TRBD1 (5 bases). The V gene lost 1 base and the J gene lost 11 bases, with 14 bases spanning the gap. The CDR3 length is 13 residues. Germline V gene data show CDR1 as SEHNR and CDR2 as FQNEAQ (reference sequence).

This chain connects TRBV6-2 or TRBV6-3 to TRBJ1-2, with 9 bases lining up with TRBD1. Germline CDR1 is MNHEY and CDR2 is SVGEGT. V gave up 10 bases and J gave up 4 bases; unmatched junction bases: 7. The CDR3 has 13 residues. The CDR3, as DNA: TGTGCCACGACGGACAGGGGTGGCTATGGCTACACCTTC. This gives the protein CATTDRGGYGYTF.

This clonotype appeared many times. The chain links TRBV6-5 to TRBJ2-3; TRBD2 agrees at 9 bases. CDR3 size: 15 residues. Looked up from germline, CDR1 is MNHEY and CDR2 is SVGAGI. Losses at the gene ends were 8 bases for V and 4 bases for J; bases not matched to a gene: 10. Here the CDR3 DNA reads TGTGCCAGCTCAAGGCGGGGGGGGATCCCAGATACGCAGTATTTT. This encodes CASSRRGGIPDTQYF.

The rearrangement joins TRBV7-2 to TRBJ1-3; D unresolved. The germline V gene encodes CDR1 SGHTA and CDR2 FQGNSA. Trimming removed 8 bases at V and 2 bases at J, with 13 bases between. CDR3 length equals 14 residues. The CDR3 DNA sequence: TGTGCCAGCGCGACACCCAAAGCTGGAAACACCATATATTTT. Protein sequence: CASATPKAGNTIYF.

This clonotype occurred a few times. Here the CDR3 DNA reads TGCGCCAGCAGCTTGGGGGCGACAGGGAACACCGGGGAGCTGTTTTTT. Translated: CASSLGATGNTGELFF. The rearrangement links TRBV5-1 to TRBJ2-2; maybe TRBD1 (6 bases). Germline lookup yields CDR1 SGHRS and CDR2 YFSETQ. The germline V and J ends were trimmed by 0 bases and 1 base, with 10 bases remaining between them. The CDR3 totals 16 residues.

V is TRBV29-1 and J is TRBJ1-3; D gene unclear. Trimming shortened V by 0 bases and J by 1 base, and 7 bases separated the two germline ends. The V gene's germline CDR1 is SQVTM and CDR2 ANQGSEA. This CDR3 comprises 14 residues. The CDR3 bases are TGCAGCGTTGAAGAGTCGGGTTCTGGAAACACCATATATTTT. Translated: CSVEESGSGNTIYF.

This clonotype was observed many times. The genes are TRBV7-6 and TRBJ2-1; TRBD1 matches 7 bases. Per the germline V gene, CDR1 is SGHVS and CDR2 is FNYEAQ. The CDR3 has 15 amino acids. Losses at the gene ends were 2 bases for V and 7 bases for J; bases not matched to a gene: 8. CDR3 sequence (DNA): TGTGCCAGCAGCTTAAGGGCAGGGGGTCGGAATGAGCAGTTCTTC. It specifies CASSLRAGGRNEQFF. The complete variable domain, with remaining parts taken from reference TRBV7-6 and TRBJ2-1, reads GAGVSQSPRYKVTKRGQDVALRCDPISGHVSLYWYRQALGQGPEFLTYFNYEAQQDKSGLPNDRFSAERPEGSISTLTIQRTEQRDSAMYRCASSLRAGGRNEQFFGPGTRLTVL.

Here the CDR3 DNA reads TGTGCCAGCAGTGACCGACTAGCGGGGGGCCAAGAGACCCAGTACTTC. Translated, it gives CASSDRLAGGQETQYF. The chain carries TRBV6-2 or TRBV6-3 and TRBJ2-5, with 13 bases lining up with TRBD2. J was trimmed by 1 base and V by 5 bases; bases with no gene match: 4. The CDR3 runs 16 residues. CDR1 and CDR2 from the germline V gene are MNHEY and SVGEGT.

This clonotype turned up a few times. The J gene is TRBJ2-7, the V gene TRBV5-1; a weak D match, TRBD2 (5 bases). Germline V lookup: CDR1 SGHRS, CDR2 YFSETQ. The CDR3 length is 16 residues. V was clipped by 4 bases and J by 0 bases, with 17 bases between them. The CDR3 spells CASSKTDGGSSYEQYF. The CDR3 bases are TGCGCCAGCAGCAAGACGGACGGTGGGAGCTCCTACGAGCAGTACTTC.

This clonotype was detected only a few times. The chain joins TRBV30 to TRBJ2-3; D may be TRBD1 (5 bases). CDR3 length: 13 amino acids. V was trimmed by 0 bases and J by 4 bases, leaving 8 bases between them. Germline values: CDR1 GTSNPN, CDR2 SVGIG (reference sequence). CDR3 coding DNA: TGTGCCTGGAGTGTGCGCAGGGCAGATACGCAGTATTTT. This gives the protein CAWSVRRADTQYF. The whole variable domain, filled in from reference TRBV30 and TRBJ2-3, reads SQTIHQWPATLVQPVGSPLSLECTVEGTSNPNLYWYRQAAGRGLQLLFYSVGIGQISSEVPQNLSASRPQDRQFILSSKKLLLSDSGFYLCAWSVRRADTQYFGPGTRLTVL.

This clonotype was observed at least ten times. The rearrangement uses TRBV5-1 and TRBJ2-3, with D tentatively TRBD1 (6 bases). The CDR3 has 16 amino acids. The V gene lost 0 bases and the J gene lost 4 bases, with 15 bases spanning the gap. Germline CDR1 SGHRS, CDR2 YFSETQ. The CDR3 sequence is CASSLEYRDSPDTQYF. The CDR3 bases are TGCGCCAGCAGCTTGGAGTACAGGGATTCGCCAGATACGCAGTATTTT.

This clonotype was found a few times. This chain's CDR3 is CASSLTGAQETQYF. In DNA, the CDR3 is TGTGCCAGCAGTTTAACAGGGGCCCAAGAGACCCAGTACTTC. The chain combines TRBV28 with TRBJ2-5; 7 bases align to TRBD1. Losses at the gene ends were 2 bases for V and 1 base for J; bases not matched to a gene: 1. Germline loops: CDR1 MDHEN, CDR2 SYDVKM. There are 14 residues in the CDR3.